The 22 T cell receptor beta chains below were found in one sample sequenced in a study of blood T cell repertoires in COVID-19. Only in-frame clones appear in the TCRdb table, and some are missing; sequencing was by immunoSEQ multiplex PCR. The data show tens of thousands of clones, approximately 90% seen once. Sequenced input: peripheral blood. These receptor sequences come from a man in his 60s with acute or convalescent COVID-19.

The chain recombines TRBV25-1 with TRBJ1-1, with 8 positions matching TRBD1. Germline CDR1 is MGHDK and CDR2 is SYGVNS. J lost 5 bases, V lost 5 bases, and 7 bases had no gene match. CDR3 size: 14 residues. CDR3 amino acids: CASSLTRGRTEAFF. The CDR3 DNA reads as TGTGCCAGCAGTTTAACCAGGGGGCGAACTGAAGCTTTCTTT.

The chain carries TRBV3-1 (or the pseudogene TRBV3-2) and TRBJ2-5; tentative D call: TRBD1 (7 bases). There are 13 residues in the CDR3. V lost 10 bases and J lost 5, with 17 bases in between. From germline, CDR1 is LGHDT and CDR2 YNNKEL (reference sequence). The CDR3 bases are TGTGCCACCCAGGGGGGTAGCAGGGAGACCCAGTACTTC. Protein sequence: CATQGGSRETQYF.

This clone was detected a few times. V and J are TRBV5-1 and TRBJ1-3; TRBD1 matches 7 bases. The V gene's germline CDR1 is SGHRS and CDR2 YFSETQ. The CDR3 is made up of 16 amino acids. V gave up 1 base and J gave up 1 base; unmatched junction bases: 5. The CDR3 loop is CASSLTRGSSGNTIYF. The CDR3 nucleotides are TGCGCCAGCAGCTTGACCAGGGGGAGTTCTGGAAACACCATATATTTT.

The genes are TRBV19 and TRBJ1-1; 10 bases align to TRBD1. Germline CDR1 reads LNHDA; CDR2 reads SQIVND (reference sequence). V lost 6 bases and J lost 5; bases outside the gene matches: 9. The CDR3 contains 15 residues. The CDR3: CASSEGDRGGTEAFF. The CDR3 nucleotides are TGTGCCAGTAGCGAGGGGGACAGGGGTGGGACTGAAGCTTTCTTT. The full variable domain, completed using reference TRBV19 and TRBJ1-1, is DGGITQSPKYLFRKEGQNVTLSCEQNLNHDAMYWYRQDPGQGLRLIYYSQIVNDFQKGDIAEGYSVSREKKESFPLTVTSAQKNPTAFYLCASSEGDRGGTEAFFGQGTRLTVV.

The rearrangement uses TRBV21-1 and TRBJ1-2. TRBV21-1 is designated a pseudogene. The CDR3 consists of 12 residues. CDR3 DNA sequence: TGTGCCAGCAGCCCGGAGGTGTATGGCTACACCTTC. Translation gives CASSPEVYGYTF.

The V call is TRBV5-1, the J call TRBJ1-6; 9 nucleotides match TRBD1. Germline assignment: CDR1 SGHRS and CDR2 YFSETQ. V dropped 7 bases and J dropped 10; count of bases not matched to a gene: 12. CDR3 length: 15 amino acids. The CDR3 sequence is CASAPGQGMASPLHF. The CDR3 coding sequence is TGCGCCAGCGCACCCGGACAGGGGATGGCATCACCCCTCCACTTT. Full variable domain (remainder filled in from reference TRBV5-1 and TRBJ1-6): KAGVTQTPRYLIKTRGQQVTLSCSPISGHRSVSWYQQTPGQGLQFLFEYFSETQRNKGNFPGRFSGRQFSNSRSEMNVSTLELGDSALYLCASAPGQGMASPLHFGNGTRLTVT.

CDR3 DNA sequence: TGTGCCAGCAGCCGGGACACAGGGGACACTGAAGCTTTCTTT. It encodes CASSRDTGDTEAFF. This chain connects TRBV2 to TRBJ1-1, with 7 bases lining up with TRBD1. Germline CDR1 is SNHLY and CDR2 is FYNNEI. V shed 6 bases, J shed 3 bases, and the junction held 7 bases outside the gene matches. The CDR3 is made up of 14 amino acids.

The rearrangement joins TRBV25-1 to TRBJ2-5, with D unclear. CDR1 is MGHDK and CDR2 is SYGVNS in the germline V gene. V was cut by 3 bases and J by 4 bases, with 18 bases left in between. This CDR3 has 16 residues. This chain's CDR3 is CASSDEFGFSGETQYF. For the CDR3, the DNA is TGTGCCAGCAGTGATGAATTCGGCTTCTCGGGAGAGACCCAGTACTTC.

The chain links TRBV5-6 to TRBJ1-2, with 9 bases fitting TRBD1. J lost 2 bases, V lost 4 bases, and 3 bases had no gene match. Germline CDR1 reads SGHDT; CDR2 reads YYEEEE. The CDR3 is 14 amino acids. Written as DNA, the CDR3 is TGTGCCAGCAGCCTTGGGACAGGGAACTATGGCTACACCTTC. Protein product: CASSLGTGNYGYTF.

The V and J genes are TRBV6-5 and TRBJ1-2; no clear D. V dropped 10 bases and J dropped 0 bases, with 6 bases sitting between them. The CDR3 totals 11 residues. The V gene's germline CDR1 is MNHEY and CDR2 SVGAGI. CDR3 sequence: CATMPNYGYTF. Written as DNA, the CDR3 is TGTGCCACTATGCCTAACTATGGCTACACCTTC.

The rearrangement links TRBV7-2 to TRBJ1-1; D unresolved. In germline, CDR1 is SGHTA, CDR2 FQGNSA. This CDR3 spans 15 amino acids. Trimming shortened V by 1 base and J by 4 bases, and 13 bases separated the two germline ends. The chain's CDR3 is CASSLGVRTITEAFF. CDR3 nucleotide sequence: TGTGCCAGCAGCTTAGGTGTCAGGACTATCACTGAAGCTTTCTTT.

CDR3 sequence (DNA): TGTGCCAGCAGTACAGGGAATGAGCAGTTCTTC. As protein: CASSTGNEQFF. The chain joins TRBV12-3 or TRBV12-4 to TRBJ2-1; a possible D gene is TRBD1 (6 bases). The CDR3 is 11 residues long. V lost 5 bases to trimming and J lost 7 bases, with 6 bases between them.

The chain links TRBV12-3 or TRBV12-4 to TRBJ1-5, with unresolved D. The CDR3 consists of 13 residues. Trimming pared 3 bases from V and 7 bases from J, leaving 10 bases between. The CDR3 region is CASSFSTGQPQHF. The DNA of the CDR3 is TGTGCCAGCAGTTTTTCGACGGGACAGCCCCAGCATTTT.

This chain links TRBV6-5 with TRBJ1-2; D may be TRBD1 (6 bases). In germline, CDR1 is MNHEY, CDR2 SVGAGI. V dropped 2 bases and J dropped 8 bases, with 12 bases sitting between them. This CDR3 comprises 13 residues. The CDR3 DNA sequence: TGTGCCAGCAGTTACCGGAACAGGGAAGGCTACACCTTC. Translating gives CASSYRNREGYTF.

The table lists this clone with a count of one. This chain uses TRBV5-1 with TRBJ1-1, with TRBD1 matching over 7 bases. Trimming took 4 bases from V and 3 from J; bases not matched to a gene: 6. Germline lookup yields CDR1 SGHRS and CDR2 YFSETQ. The CDR3 totals 14 residues. CDR3 sequence: CASSAGDSHTEAFF. CDR3 DNA sequence: TGCGCCAGCAGCGCCGGGGACAGCCACACTGAAGCTTTCTTT.

The V and J genes are TRBV5-4 and TRBJ2-5; D possibly corresponds to TRBD1 (6 bases). The CDR3 has 15 residues. Germline loops: CDR1 SGHNT, CDR2 YYREEE (reference sequence). V was cut by 0 bases and J by 7 bases, with 16 bases left in between. CDR3 coding DNA: TGTGCCAGCAGCTTGGATACGGGCCCAGGGGCGACCCAGTACTTC. This codes for CASSLDTGPGATQYF.

The V call is TRBV6-5, the J call TRBJ1-2; D is uncertain. The V end was cut by 6 bases, the J end by 7 bases, with 21 bases between. Germline V gene sequence: CDR1 MNHEY, CDR2 SVGAGI. The CDR3 contains 15 residues. Here the CDR3 DNA reads TGTGCCAGCAGGCAGGCTCATACCTCCCCCTCTGGCTACACCTTC. This sequence encodes CASRQAHTSPSGYTF.

The CDR3 coding sequence is TGTGCCATCAGTGCGGCGGAGAATTCCTACGAGCAGTACTTC. As protein: CAISAAENSYEQYF. This chain links TRBV10-3 with TRBJ2-7; D remains unclear. V was trimmed by 4 bases and J by 1 base, leaving 11 bases between them. Germline-derived CDR1 and CDR2 are ENHRY and SYGVKD. This CDR3 contains 14 residues.

By frequency in the sample, this clone is medium-sized. The J gene is TRBJ2-7, the V gene TRBV11-2, with 7 positions matching TRBD1. CDR3 length equals 14 residues. Germline CDR1 and CDR2: SGHAT and FQNNGV. With V trimmed by 2 bases and J by 2 bases, 3 bases remained unmatched. CDR3 protein: CASSLRQGAYEQYF. The CDR3 nucleotides read TGTGCCAGCAGCTTACGGCAGGGGGCCTACGAGCAGTACTTC.

The chain carries TRBV30 and TRBJ1-1; D gene unclear. CDR1 and CDR2 from the germline V gene are GTSNPN and SVGIG (reference sequence). There are 9 residues in the CDR3. The CDR3 sequence is CTGGGEAFF. The CDR3 DNA is TGTACGGGTGGCGGTGAAGCTTTCTTT.

This CDR3 is CASSDGTSRAQPQHF. In nucleotides, the CDR3 is TGCGCCAGCAGCGACGGGACAAGTCGGGCCCAGCCCCAGCATTTT. The chain employs TRBV5-1 and TRBJ1-5, with D possibly TRBD1 on 6 matching bases. There are 15 residues in the CDR3. V was pared by 4 bases and J by 7 bases, with 18 bases between. CDR1 is SGHRS and CDR2 is YFSETQ in the germline V gene.

The chain recombines TRBV11-2 with TRBJ1-6, with D unclear. Germline-derived CDR1 and CDR2 are SGHAT and FQNNGV. With 0 bases removed from V and 10 bases from J, the gap between germline ends came to 7 bases. This CDR3 is built from 13 residues. The DNA for the CDR3 is TGTGCCAGCAGCTTAGATCCTCAGTCACCCCTCCACTTT. This codes for CASSLDPQSPLHF.